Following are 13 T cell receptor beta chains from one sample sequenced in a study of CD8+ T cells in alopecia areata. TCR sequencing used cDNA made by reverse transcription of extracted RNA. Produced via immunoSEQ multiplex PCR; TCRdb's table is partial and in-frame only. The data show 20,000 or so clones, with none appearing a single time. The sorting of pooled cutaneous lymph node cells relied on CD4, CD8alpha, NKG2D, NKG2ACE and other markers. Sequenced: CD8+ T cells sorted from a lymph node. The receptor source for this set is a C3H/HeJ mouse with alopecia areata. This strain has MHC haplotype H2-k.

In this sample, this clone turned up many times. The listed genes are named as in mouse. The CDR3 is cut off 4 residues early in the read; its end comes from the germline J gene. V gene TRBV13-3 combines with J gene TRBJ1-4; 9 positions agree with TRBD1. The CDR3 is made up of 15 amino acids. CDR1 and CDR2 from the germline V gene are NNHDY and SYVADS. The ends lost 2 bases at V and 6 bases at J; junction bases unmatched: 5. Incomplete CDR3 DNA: TGTGCCAGCAGTGACCGGACAGGGGTCGACGAA. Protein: CASSDRTGVDE. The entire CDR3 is CASSDRTGVDERLFF.

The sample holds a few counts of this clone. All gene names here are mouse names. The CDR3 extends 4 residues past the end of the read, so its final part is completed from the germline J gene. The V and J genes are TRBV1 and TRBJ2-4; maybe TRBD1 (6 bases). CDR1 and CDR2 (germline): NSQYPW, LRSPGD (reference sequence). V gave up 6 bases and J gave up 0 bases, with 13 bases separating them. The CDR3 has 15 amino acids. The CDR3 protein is CTCRQTGKSQNTLYF. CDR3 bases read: TGCACCTGCAGGCAAACAGGGAAGAGTCAAAAC.

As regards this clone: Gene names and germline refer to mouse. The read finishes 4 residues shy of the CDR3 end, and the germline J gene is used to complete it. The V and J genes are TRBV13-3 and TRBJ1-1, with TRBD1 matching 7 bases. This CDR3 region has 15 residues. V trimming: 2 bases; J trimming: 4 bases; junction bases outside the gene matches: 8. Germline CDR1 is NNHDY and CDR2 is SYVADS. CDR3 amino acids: CASSETTGASTEVFF. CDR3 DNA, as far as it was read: TGTGCCAGCAGTGAAACAACAGGGGCGAGCACA.

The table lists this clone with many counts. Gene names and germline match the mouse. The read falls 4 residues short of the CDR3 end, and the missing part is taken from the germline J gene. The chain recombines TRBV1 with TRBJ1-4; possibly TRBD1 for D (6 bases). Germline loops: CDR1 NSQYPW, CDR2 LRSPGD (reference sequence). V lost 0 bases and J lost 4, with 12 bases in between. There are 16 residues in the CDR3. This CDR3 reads CTCSAEGGAGNERLFF. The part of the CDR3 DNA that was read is TGCACCTGCAGTGCAGAAGGGGGGGCCGGCAACGAA. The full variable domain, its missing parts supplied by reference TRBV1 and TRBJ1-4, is VTLLEQNPRWRLVPRGQAVNLRCILKNSQYPWMSWYQQDLQKQLQWLFTLRSPGDKEVKSLPGADYLATRVTDTELRLQVANMSQGRTLYCTCSAEGGAGNERLFFGHGTKLSVL.

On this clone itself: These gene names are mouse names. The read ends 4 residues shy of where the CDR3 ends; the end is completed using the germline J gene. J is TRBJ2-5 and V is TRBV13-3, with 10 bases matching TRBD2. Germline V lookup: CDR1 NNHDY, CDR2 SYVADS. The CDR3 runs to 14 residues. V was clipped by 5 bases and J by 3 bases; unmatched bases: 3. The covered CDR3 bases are TGTGCCAGCAGCTGGGGGGGCGGACAAGAC. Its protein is CASSWGGGQD. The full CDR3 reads CASSWGGGQDTQYF.

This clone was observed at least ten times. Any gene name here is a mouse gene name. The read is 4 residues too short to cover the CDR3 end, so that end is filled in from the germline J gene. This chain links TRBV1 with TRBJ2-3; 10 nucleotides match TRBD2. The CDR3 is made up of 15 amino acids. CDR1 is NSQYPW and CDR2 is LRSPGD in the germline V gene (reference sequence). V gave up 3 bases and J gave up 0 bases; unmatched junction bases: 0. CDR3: CTCSATGGSAETLYF. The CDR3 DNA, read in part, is TGCACCTGCAGTGCGACTGGGGGGAGTGCAGAA.

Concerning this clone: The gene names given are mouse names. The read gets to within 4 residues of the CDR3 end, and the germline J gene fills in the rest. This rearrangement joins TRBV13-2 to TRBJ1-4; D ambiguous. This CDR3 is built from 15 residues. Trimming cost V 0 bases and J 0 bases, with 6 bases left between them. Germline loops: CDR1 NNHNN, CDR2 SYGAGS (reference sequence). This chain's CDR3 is CASGDARVSNERLFF. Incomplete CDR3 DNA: TGTGCCAGCGGTGATGCGAGGGTTTCCAACGAA.

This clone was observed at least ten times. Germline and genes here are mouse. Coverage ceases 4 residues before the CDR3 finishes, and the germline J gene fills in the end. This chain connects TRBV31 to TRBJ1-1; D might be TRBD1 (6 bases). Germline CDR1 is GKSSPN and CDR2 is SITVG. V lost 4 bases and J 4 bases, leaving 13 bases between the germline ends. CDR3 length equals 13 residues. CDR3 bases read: TGTGCCTGGACAGGGGAGGAGGGCACA. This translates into CAWTGEEGT. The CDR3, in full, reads CAWTGEEGTEVFF.

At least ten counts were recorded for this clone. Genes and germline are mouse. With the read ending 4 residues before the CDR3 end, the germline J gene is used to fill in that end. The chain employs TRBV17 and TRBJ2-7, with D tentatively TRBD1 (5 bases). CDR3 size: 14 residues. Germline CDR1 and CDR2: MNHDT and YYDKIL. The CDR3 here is CASSRGPQVYEQYF. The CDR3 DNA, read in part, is TGTGCTAGCAGTAGGGGTCCACAGGTTTAT.

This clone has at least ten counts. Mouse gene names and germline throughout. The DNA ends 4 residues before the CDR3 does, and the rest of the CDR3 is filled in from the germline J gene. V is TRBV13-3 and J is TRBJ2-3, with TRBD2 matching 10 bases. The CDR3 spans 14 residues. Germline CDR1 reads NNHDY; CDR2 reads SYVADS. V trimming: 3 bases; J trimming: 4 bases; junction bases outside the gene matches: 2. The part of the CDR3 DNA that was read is TGTGCCAGCAGTGGACTGGGGGGCCCAGAA. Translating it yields CASSGLGGPE. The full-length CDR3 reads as CASSGLGGPETLYF.

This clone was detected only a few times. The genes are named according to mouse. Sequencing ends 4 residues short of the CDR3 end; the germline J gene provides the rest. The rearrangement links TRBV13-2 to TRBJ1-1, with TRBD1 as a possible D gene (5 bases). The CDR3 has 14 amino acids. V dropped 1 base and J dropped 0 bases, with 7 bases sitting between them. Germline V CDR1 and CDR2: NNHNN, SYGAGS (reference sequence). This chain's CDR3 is CASGDPRANTEVFF. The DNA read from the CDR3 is TGTGCCAGCGGTGATCCCAGGGCAAACACA.

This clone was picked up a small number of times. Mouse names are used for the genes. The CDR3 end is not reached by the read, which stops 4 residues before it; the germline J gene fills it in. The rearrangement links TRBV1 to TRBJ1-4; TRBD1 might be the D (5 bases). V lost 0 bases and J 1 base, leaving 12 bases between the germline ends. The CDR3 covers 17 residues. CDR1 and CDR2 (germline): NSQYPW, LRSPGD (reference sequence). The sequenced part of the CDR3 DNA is TGCACCTGCAGTGCAGACCCTCGACAGACTTCCAACGAA. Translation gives CTCSADPRQTSNE. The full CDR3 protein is CTCSADPRQTSNERLFF. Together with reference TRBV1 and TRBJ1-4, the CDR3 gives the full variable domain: VTLLEQNPRWRLVPRGQAVNLRCILKNSQYPWMSWYQQDLQKQLQWLFTLRSPGDKEVKSLPGADYLATRVTDTELRLQVANMSQGRTLYCTCSADPRQTSNERLFFGHGTKLSVL.

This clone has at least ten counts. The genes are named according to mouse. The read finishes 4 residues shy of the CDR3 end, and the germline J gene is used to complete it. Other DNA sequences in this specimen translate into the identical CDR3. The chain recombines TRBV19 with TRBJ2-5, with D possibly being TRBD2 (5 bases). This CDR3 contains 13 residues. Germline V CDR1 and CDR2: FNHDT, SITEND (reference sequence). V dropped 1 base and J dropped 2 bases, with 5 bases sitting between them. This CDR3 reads CASSITGQDTQYF. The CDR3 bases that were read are TGTGCCAGCAGTATAACTGGCCAAGAC.